A selection of T cell receptor beta chains follows, all from one sample in a study of graft-versus-host responses after intestinal transplantation. These receptors' antigens are unknown. Sequencing used immunoSEQ multiplex PCR; TCRdb keeps in-frame clones, though not all of them. The sample has approximately 33,000 clones, roughly four fifths seen once; the top ten hold more than 15%. Here the sequenced sample was unstimulated CD8+ T cells sorted from spleen or lymph node cells, taken before intestinal transplant. These receptors came from a human donor who received an intestinal transplant. Both conserved end residues are part of each CDR3. A D gene is named only where the DNA matches it firmly. The size entry is marked missing in some rows and otherwise reads once, few, many or a size class.

clone_size: .
v_call: TRBV11-3
j_call: TRBJ2-1
d_call: TRBD2
cdr3_aa: CASSSRGTSSPRPYNEQFF
cdr3_nt: TGTGCCAGCAGCTCTAGGGGGACTAGCTCCCCCCGCCCCTACAATGAGCAGTTCTTC

clone_size: .
v_call: TRBV7-9
j_call: TRBJ2-5
d_call: TRBD2
cdr3_aa: CASSSPSGGAEETQYF
cdr3_nt: TGTGCCAGCAGCTCACCTAGCGGGGGGGCGGAAGAGACCCAGTACTTC

clone_size: once
v_call: TRBV4-1
j_call: TRBJ2-1
d_call: .
cdr3_aa: CASSQAGSPNEQFF
cdr3_nt: TGCGCCAGCAGCCAAGCGGGATCCCCCAATGAGCAGTTCTTC

clone_size: .
v_call: TRBV27
j_call: TRBJ1-2
d_call: .
cdr3_aa: CASSLSSPGNYGYTF
cdr3_nt: TGTGCCAGCAGTTTATCGAGCCCAGGGAACTATGGCTACACCTTC

clone_size: .
v_call: TRBV5-6
j_call: TRBJ2-3
d_call: TRBD2
cdr3_aa: CASSFGLAGNTDTQYF
cdr3_nt: TGTGCCAGCAGCTTTGGACTAGCGGGGAACACAGATACGCAGTATTTT

clone_size: .
v_call: TRBV11-2
j_call: TRBJ2-3
d_call: TRBD2
cdr3_aa: CASSLRLAGEGTDTQYF
cdr3_nt: TGTGCCAGCAGCTTGAGATTAGCGGGGGAGGGCACAGATACGCAGTATTTT

clone_size: .
v_call: TRBV5-4
j_call: TRBJ2-7
d_call: .
cdr3_aa: CASSWTVDDYEQYF
cdr3_nt: TGTGCCAGCAGCTGGACCGTGGACGACTACGAGCAGTACTTC

clone_size: .
v_call: TRBV18
j_call: TRBJ2-1
d_call: .
cdr3_aa: CASTHLIINEQFF
cdr3_nt: TGTGCCAGCACTCACCTAATTATCAATGAGCAGTTCTTC

clone_size: .
v_call: TRBV5-4
j_call: TRBJ2-3
d_call: .
cdr3_aa: CASSSGVAATDTQYF
cdr3_nt: TGTGCCAGCAGCTCGGGGGTAGCGGCCACAGATACGCAGTATTTT

clone_size: .
v_call: TRBV9
j_call: TRBJ2-3
d_call: .
cdr3_aa: CASSVEAASTDTQYF
cdr3_nt: TGTGCCAGCAGCGTAGAAGCGGCTAGCACAGATACGCAGTATTTT

clone_size: .
v_call: TRBV19
j_call: TRBJ1-2
d_call: TRBD1
cdr3_aa: CASSLSGTGIYGYTF
cdr3_nt: TGTGCCAGTAGTCTCTCCGGGACAGGGATTTATGGCTACACCTTC

clone_size: .
v_call: TRBV19
j_call: TRBJ2-1
d_call: .
cdr3_aa: CASSDSYNEQFF
cdr3_nt: TGTGCCAGTAGCGACAGTTACAATGAGCAGTTCTTC

clone_size: .
v_call: TRBV6-1
j_call: TRBJ1-1
d_call: .
cdr3_aa: CASRVNTEAFF
cdr3_nt: TGTGCCAGTAGAGTCAACACTGAAGCTTTCTTT

clone_size: .
v_call: TRBV7-8
j_call: TRBJ2-7
d_call: .
cdr3_aa: CASSLIGGEGQNEQYF
cdr3_nt: TGTGCCAGCAGCTTGATAGGGGGGGAGGGCCAGAACGAGCAGTACTTC

clone_size: .
v_call: TRBV5-4
j_call: TRBJ2-7
d_call: TRBD2
cdr3_aa: CASSSGLNYEQYF
cdr3_nt: TGTGCCAGCAGCTCGGGACTAAACTACGAGCAGTACTTC

clone_size: few
v_call: TRBV7-8
j_call: TRBJ2-5
d_call: TRBD1
cdr3_aa: CASSLTTGWETQYF
cdr3_nt: TGTGCCAGCAGCTTAACGACAGGGTGGGAGACCCAGTACTTC

clone_size: .
v_call: TRBV18
j_call: TRBJ2-1
d_call: TRBD2
cdr3_aa: CASSHKRGSIPNNEQFF
cdr3_nt: TGTGCCAGCTCACACAAGCGGGGGAGCATACCGAACAATGAGCAGTTCTTC

clone_size: .
v_call: TRBV11-3
j_call: TRBJ2-3
d_call: .
cdr3_aa: CASSLGRNTDTQYF
cdr3_nt: TGTGCCAGCAGCTTAGGCAGAAACACAGATACGCAGTATTTT

clone_size: once
v_call: TRBV6-9
j_call: TRBJ2-7
d_call: TRBD2
cdr3_aa: CASSFSSGSSYEQYF
cdr3_nt: TGTGCCAGCAGTTTTTCTAGCGGGAGCTCCTACGAGCAGTACTTC

clone_size: few
v_call: TRBV5-1
j_call: TRBJ2-1
d_call: TRBD2
cdr3_aa: CASSLGLAETYNEQFF
cdr3_nt: TGCGCCAGCAGCTTGGGACTAGCGGAGACGTACAATGAGCAGTTCTTC